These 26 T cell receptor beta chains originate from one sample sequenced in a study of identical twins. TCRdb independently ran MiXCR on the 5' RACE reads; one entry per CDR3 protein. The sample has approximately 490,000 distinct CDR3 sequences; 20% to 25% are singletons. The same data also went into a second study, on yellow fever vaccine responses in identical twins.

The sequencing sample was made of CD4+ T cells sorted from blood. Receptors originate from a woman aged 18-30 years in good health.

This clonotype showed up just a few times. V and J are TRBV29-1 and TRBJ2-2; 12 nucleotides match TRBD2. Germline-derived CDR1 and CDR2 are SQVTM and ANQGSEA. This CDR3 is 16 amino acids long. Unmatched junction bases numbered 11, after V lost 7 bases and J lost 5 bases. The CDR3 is CSAVTSGSSGTGELFF. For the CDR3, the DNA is TGCAGCGCTGTGACTAGCGGGAGTAGCGGAACCGGGGAGCTGTTTTTT.

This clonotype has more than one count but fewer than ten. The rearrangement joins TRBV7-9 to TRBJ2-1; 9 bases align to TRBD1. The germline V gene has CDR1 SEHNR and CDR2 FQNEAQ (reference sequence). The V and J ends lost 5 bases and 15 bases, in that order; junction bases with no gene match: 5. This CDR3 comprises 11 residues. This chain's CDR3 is CASSPGQGLFF. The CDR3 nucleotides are TGTGCCAGCAGCCCGGGACAGGGCCTGTTCTTC. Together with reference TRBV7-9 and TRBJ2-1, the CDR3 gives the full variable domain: DTGVSQNPRHKITKRGQNVTFRCDPISEHNRLYWYRQTLGQGPEFLTYFQNEAQLEKSRLLSDRFSAERPKGSFSTLEIQRTEQGDSAMYLCASSPGQGLFFGPGTRLTVL.

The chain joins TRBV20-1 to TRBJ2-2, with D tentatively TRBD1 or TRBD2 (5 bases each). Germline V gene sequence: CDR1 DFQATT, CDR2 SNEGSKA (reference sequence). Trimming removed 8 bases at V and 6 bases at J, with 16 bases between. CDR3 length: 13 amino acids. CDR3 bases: TGCAGTTCCTCGAGGGGCCGTCCCGGGGAGCTGTTTTTT. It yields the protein CSSSRGRPGELFF.

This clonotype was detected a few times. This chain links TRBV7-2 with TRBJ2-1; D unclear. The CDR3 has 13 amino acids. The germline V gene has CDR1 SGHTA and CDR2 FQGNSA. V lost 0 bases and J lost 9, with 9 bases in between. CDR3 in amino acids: CASSLARPGEQFF. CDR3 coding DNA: TGTGCCAGCAGCTTAGCCAGGCCGGGTGAGCAGTTCTTC.

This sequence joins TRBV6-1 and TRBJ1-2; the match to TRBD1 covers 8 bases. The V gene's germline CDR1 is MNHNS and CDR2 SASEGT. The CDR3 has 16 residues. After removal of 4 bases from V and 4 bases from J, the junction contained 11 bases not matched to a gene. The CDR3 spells CASSAGQARGSYGYTF. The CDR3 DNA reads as TGTGCCAGCAGTGCGGGACAGGCTCGGGGTAGCTATGGCTACACCTTC.

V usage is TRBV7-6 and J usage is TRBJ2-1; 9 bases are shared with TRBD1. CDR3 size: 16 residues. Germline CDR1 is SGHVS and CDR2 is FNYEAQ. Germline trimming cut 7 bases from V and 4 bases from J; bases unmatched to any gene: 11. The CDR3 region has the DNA TGTGCCAGCACCCTTAGTCTCGGACAGGGGTACAATGAGCAGTTCTTC. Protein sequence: CASTLSLGQGYNEQFF.

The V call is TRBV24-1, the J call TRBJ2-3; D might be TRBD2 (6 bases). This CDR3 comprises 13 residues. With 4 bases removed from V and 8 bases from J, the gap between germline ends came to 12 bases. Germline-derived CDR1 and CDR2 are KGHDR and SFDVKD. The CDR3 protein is CATSDPSGSTQYF. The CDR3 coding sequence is TGTGCCACCAGTGACCCCTCCGGGAGTACGCAGTATTTT.

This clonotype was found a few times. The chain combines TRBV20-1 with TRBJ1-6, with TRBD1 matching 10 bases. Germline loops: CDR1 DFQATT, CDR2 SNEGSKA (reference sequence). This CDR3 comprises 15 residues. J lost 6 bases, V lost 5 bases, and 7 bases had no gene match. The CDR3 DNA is TGCAGTGCTCCCCTTGGGGACAGGGGTAATTCACCCCTCCACTTT. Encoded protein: CSAPLGDRGNSPLHF.

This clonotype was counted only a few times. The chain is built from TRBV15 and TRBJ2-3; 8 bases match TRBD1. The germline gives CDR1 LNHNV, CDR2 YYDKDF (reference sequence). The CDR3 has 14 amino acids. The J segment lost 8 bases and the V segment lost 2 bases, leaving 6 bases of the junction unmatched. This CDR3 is CATSRSGGEGTQYF. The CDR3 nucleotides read TGTGCCACCAGCAGATCAGGGGGCGAGGGTACGCAGTATTTT.

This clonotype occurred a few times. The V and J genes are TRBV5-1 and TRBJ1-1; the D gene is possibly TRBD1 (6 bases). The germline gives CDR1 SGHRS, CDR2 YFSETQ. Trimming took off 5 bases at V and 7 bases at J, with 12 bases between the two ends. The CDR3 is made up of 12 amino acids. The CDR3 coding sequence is TGCGCCAGCAGTTATACAGGGATTGAAGCTTTCTTT. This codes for CASSYTGIEAFF.

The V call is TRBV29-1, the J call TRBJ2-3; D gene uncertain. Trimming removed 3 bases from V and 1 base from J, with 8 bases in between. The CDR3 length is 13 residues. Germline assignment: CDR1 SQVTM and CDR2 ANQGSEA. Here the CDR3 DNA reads TGCAGCGTTGATGGGCAGGGCACAGATACGCAGTATTTT. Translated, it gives CSVDGQGTDTQYF.

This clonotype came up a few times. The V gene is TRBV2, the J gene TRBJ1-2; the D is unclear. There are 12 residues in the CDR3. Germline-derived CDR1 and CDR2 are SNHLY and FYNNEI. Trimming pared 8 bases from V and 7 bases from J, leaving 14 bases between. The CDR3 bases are TGTGCCAGCCTTTGGAGGGCACCTGGCTACACCTTC. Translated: CASLWRAPGYTF.

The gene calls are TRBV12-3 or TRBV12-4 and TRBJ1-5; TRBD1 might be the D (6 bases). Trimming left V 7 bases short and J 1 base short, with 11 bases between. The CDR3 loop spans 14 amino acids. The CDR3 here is CASINTGSNQPQHF. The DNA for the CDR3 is TGTGCCAGCATTAACACAGGGAGCAATCAGCCCCAGCATTTT.

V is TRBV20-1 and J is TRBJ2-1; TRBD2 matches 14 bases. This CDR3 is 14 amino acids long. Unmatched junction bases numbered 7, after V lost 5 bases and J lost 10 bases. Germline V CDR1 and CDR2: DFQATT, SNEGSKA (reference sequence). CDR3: CSAETSGGVREQFF. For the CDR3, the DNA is TGCAGTGCTGAGACTAGCGGGGGGGTCAGAGAGCAGTTCTTC.

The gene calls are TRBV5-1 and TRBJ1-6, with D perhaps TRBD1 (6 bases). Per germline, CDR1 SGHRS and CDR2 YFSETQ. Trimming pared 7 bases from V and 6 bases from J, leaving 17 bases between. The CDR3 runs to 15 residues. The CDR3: CASRGTSGVNSPLHF. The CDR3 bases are TGCGCCAGCCGGGGGACATCCGGGGTTAATTCACCCCTCCACTTT.

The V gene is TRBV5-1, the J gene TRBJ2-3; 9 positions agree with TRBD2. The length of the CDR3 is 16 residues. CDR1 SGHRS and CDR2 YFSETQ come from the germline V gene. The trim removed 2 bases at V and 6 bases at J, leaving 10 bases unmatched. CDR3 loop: CASSLLAAGGQDTQYF. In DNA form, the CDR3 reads TGCGCCAGCAGCTTACTAGCGGCGGGAGGGCAGGATACGCAGTATTTT.

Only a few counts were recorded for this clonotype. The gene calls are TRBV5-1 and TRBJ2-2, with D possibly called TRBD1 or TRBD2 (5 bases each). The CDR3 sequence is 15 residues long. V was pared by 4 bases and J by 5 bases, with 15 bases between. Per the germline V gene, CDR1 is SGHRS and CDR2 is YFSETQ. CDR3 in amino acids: CASSGTRALTGELFF. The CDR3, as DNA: TGCGCCAGCAGCGGGACCAGGGCCCTTACCGGGGAGCTGTTTTTT.

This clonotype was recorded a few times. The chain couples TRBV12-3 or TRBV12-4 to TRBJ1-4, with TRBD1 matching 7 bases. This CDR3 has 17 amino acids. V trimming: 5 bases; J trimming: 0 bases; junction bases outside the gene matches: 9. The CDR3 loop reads CASSPTTGSATNEKLFF. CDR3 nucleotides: TGTGCCAGCAGTCCGACGACAGGGAGCGCAACTAATGAAAAACTGTTTTTT.

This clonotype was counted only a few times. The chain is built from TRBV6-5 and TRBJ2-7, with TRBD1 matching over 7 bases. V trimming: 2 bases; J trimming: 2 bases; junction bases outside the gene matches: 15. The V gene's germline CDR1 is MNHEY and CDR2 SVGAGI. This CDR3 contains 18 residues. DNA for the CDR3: TGTGCCAGCAGTTACCAGTTTCGTAGGGCAGGGGGAACCTACGAGCAGTACTTC. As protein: CASSYQFRRAGGTYEQYF.

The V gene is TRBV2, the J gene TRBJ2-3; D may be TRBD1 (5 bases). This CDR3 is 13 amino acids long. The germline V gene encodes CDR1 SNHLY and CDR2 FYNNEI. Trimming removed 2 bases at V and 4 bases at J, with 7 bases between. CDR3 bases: TGTGCCAGCAGTGAACAGGGCCCAGATACGCAGTATTTT. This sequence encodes CASSEQGPDTQYF.

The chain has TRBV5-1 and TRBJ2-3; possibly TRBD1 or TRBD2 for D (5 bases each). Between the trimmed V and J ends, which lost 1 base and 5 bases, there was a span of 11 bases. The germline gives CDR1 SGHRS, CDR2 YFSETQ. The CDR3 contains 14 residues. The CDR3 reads CASSLRDEVDTQYF. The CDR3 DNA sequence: TGCGCCAGCAGCTTGAGGGACGAAGTAGATACGCAGTATTTT.

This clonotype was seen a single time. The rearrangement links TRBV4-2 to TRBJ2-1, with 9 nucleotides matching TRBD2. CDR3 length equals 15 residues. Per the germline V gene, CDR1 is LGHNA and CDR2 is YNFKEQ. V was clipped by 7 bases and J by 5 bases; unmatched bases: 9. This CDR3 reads CASTVRASGDNEQFF. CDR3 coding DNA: TGTGCCAGCACCGTCCGGGCTAGCGGGGACAATGAGCAGTTCTTC.

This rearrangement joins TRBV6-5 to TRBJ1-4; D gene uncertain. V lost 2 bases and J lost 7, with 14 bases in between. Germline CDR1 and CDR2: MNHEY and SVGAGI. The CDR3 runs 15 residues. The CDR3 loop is CASSYISGLGEKLFF. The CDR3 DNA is TGTGCCAGCAGTTACATTTCAGGCTTAGGTGAAAAACTGTTTTTT.

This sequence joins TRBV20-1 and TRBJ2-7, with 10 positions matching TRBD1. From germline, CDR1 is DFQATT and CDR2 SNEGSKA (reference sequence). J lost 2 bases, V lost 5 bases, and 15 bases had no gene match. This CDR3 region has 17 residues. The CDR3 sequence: CSAAATGGGRFPYEQYF. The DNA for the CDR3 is TGCAGTGCTGCCGCGACAGGGGGCGGAAGGTTTCCCTACGAGCAGTACTTC.

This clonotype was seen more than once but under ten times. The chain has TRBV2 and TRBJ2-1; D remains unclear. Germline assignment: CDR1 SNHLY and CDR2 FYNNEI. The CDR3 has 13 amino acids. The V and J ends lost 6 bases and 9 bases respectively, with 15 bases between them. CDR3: CASRASPMGEQFF. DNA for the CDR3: TGTGCCAGCAGGGCAAGTCCCATGGGTGAGCAGTTCTTC. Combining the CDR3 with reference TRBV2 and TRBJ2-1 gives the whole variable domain EPEVTQTPSHQVTQMGQEVILRCVPISNHLYFYWYRQILGQKVEFLVSFYNNEISEKSEIFDDQFSVERPDGSNFTLKIRSTKLEDSAMYFCASRASPMGEQFFGPGTRLTVL.

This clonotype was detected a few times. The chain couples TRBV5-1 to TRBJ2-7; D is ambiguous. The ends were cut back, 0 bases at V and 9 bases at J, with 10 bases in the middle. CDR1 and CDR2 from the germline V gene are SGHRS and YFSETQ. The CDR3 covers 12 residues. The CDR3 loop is CASSLASTVQYV. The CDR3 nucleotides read TGCGCCAGCAGCTTGGCCTCGACCGTGCAGTACGTC.